The text below deals with one T cell receptor (beta chain). The antigen remains unidentified. Described treatment: approximately 9-day PBMC culture with coronavirus spike peptide pools or control peptides (ViraFEST assay). The CDR3 is 17 amino acids. Germline CDR1 and CDR2: SGHVS and FQNEAQ. V shed 4 bases, J shed 0 bases, and the junction held 11 bases outside the gene matches. The data are from a study of vaccination and CD4 T cells after COVID-19. CD4+ T cells that had been cultured provided DNA sequenced with the Oncomine TCR Beta short-read assay. One entry per CDR3 protein, called by TCRdb with MiXCR from the PCR reads. The sample carries tens of thousands of distinct CDR3 sequences, less than 60% recorded once.

This TCR was recovered from a human donor who received a COVID-19 vaccine. The chain combines TRBV7-8 with TRBJ2-7, with 8 positions matching TRBD1. Sequenced here: CD4+ T cells from blood, cultured in vitro, sampled before SARS-CoV-2 vaccination. Written as DNA, the CDR3 is TGTGCCAGCAGCTCACCCCCGGGACAGGCAGTCTCCTACGAGCAGTACTTC. This encodes CASSSPPGQAVSYEQYF.